This T cell receptor beta chain is drawn from a study of early T cells in non-severe SARS-CoV-2 infection. As for the study in general: Sequencing input comprised bulk RNA from unsorted whole blood; chain pairing was not available.

Findings of the study overall: Matching against VDJdb likely underestimated virus-specific expansions, favoring anti-spike CD8.

In the library, individual cDNA molecules carried attached unique molecular identifiers. TCRdb independently ran MiXCR on the 5' RACE reads; one entry per CDR3 protein. The data hold roughly 25,000 distinct CDR3 sequences, with about 4.4% observed a single time. This clonotype was detected ten times or more. Its antigen is undetermined. The receptor was derived from an adult who was a healthcare worker with PCR-confirmed SARS-CoV-2 infection or an uninfected control (not recorded which). Input material: whole blood.

The CDR3, as DNA: TGTGCCAGCAGGCGAGCAGGTGCCGGTAGCGGGGAGCTGTTTTTT. Residues: CASRRAGAGSGELFF. J is TRBJ2-2 and V is TRBV28, with no clear D. The CDR3 is 15 residues long. V dropped 6 bases and J dropped 7 bases, with 18 bases sitting between them. Germline CDR1 MDHEN, CDR2 SYDVKM.